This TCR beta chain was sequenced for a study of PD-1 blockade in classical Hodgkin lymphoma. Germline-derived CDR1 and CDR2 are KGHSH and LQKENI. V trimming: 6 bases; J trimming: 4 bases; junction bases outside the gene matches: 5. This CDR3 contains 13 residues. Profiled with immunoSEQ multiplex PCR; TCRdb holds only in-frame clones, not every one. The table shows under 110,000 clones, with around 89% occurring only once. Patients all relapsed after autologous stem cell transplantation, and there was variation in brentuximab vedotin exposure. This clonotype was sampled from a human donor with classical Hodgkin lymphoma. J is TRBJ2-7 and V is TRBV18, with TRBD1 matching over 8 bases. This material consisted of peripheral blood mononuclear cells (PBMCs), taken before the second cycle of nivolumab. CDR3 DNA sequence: TGTGCCAGCTCCGGGACAGGCCTTTACGAGCAGTACTTC. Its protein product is CASSGTGLYEQYF.